A single T cell receptor beta chain is shown here with its context. What it recognizes is unknown. A junction end diverges from the germline sequence, so it may reflect a read error. The data are from a study of tumor and adjacent non-tumor tissue in lung cancer. The overall study: Patients comprised about a dozen adenocarcinoma, 2 squamous cell carcinoma and 1 small cell lung cancer. The patients, roughly eleven men and four to six women, were about 31 to 85 with stage I to III disease. Findings and caveats of the study: Tumor TCR diversity, when higher, was linked to shorter survival. Tumor repertoires had a smaller top 100 clone share than normal lung.

Three rounds of nested PCR, following a modified ARM-PCR protocol, produced the TCRbeta library. From the multiplex PCR reads, TCRdb called clonotypes with MiXCR, one entry per CDR3 protein. The data show over 110,000 distinct CDR3 sequences, around 65% seen once. This CDR3 is 14 amino acids long. Germline CDR1 and CDR2: SGHDT and YYEEEE. No cell sorting was done before RNA was extracted from the tissue. This chain connects TRBV5-6 to TRBJ2-5, with D uncertain. This receptor was taken from a man aged 60 to 69 with small cell lung cancer. Sequenced sample: lung tumor tissue. The CDR3 DNA reads as TGTGCCAGCAACTTGGCGCACGACCAAGAGACCCAGTACTTC. Translation: CASNLAHDQETQYF.